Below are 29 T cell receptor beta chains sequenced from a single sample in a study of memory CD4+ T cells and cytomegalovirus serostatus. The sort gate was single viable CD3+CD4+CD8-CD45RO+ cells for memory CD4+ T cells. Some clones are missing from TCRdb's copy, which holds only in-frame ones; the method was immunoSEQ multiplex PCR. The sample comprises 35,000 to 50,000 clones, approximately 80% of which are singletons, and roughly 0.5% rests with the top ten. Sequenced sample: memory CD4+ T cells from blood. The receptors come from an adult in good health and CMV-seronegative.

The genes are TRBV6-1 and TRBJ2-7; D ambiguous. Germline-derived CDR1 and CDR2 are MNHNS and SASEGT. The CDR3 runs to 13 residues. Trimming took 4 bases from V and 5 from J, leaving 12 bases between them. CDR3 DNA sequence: TGTGCCAGCAGTGCCACCCCGTGGAACGAGCAGTACTTC. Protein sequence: CASSATPWNEQYF.

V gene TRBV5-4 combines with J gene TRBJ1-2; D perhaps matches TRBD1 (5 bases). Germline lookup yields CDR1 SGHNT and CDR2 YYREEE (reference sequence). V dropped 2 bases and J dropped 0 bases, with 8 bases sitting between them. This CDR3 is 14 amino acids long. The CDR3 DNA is TGTGCCAGCAGCTTCGGGGGAGCTAACTATGGCTACACCTTC. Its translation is CASSFGGANYGYTF.

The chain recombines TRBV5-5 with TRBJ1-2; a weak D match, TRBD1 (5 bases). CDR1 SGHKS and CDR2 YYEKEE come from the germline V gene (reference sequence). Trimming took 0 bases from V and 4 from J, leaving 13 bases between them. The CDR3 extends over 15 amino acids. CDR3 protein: CASSLEGTSGYGYTF. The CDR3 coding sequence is TGTGCCAGCAGCTTGGAAGGGACTTCAGGCTATGGCTACACCTTC.

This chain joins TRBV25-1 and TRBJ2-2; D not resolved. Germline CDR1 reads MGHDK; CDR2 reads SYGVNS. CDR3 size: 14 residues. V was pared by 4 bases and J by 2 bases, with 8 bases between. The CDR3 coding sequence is TGTGCCAGCAGTGGGGCCGGAAACACCGGGGAGCTGTTTTTT. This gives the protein CASSGAGNTGELFF.

Here the CDR3 reads CASSHNNEQFF. Written as DNA, the CDR3 is TGTGCCAGCAGCCACAACAATGAGCAGTTCTTC. The chain joins TRBV7-8 to TRBJ2-1; D gene uncertain. CDR3 length: 11 amino acids. Germline V gene data show CDR1 as SGHVS and CDR2 as FQNEAQ. Between the trimmed V and J ends, which lost 5 bases and 5 bases, there was a span of 4 bases.

The CDR3 DNA follows: TGTGCCAGGGGGAGACAGGGGAACGACACTGAAGCTTTCTTT. Amino acids: CARGRQGNDTEAFF. The chain recombines TRBV6-8 with TRBJ1-1; TRBD1 matches 8 bases. Germline trimming cut 9 bases from V and 3 bases from J; bases unmatched to any gene: 9. CDR3 length: 14 amino acids. Germline CDR1 and CDR2: MNHGY and SAAAGT.

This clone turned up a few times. DNA of the CDR3: TGTGCCAGCAGCGGCGCGGGGGTGGTAGGCTCCTACGAGCAGTACTTC. Its translation: CASSGAGVVGSYEQYF. The chain couples TRBV5-4 to TRBJ2-7; 7 positions agree with TRBD2. Trimming cost V 4 bases and J 0 bases; bases outside gene matches: 10. The CDR3 spans 16 residues. Germline V lookup: CDR1 SGHNT, CDR2 YYREEE (reference sequence).

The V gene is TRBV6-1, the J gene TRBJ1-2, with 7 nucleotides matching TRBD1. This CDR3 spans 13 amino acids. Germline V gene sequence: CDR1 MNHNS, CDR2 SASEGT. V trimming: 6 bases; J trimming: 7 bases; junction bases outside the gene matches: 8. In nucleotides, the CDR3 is TGTGCCAGCAGAGCCCGACAGGGTGGTGGCTACACCTTC. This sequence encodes CASRARQGGGYTF.

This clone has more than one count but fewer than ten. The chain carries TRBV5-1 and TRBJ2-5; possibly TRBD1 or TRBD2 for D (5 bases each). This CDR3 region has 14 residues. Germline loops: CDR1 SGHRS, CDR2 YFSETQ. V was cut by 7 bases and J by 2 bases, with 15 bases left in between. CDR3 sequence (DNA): TGCGCCAGCGGGGGTGTCGGGCCGCAAGAGACCCAGTACTTC. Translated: CASGGVGPQETQYF.

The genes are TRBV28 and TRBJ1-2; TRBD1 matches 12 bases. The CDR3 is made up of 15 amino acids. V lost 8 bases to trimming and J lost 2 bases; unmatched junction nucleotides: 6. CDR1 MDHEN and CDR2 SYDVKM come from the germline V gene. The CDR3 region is CASLRDRGPNYGYTF. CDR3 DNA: TGTGCCAGCCTCCGGGACAGGGGGCCCAACTATGGCTACACCTTC.

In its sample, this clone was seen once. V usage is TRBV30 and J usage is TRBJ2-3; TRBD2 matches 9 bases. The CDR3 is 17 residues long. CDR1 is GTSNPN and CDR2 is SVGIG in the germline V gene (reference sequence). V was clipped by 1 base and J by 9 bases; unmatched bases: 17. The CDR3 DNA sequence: TGTGCCTGGAGTGAAGCGGGGGGCCCAGTCAGTCAGGTCACGCAGTATTTT. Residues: CAWSEAGGPVSQVTQYF.

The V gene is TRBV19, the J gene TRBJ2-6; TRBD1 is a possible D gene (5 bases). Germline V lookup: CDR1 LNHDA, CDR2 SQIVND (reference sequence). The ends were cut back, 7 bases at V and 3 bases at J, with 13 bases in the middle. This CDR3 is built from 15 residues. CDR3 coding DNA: TGTGCCAGTACCATCCAGGGTGGTGGGGCCAACGTCCTGACTTTC. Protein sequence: CASTIQGGGANVLTF. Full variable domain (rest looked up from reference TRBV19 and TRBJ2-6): DGGITQSPKYLFRKEGQNVTLSCEQNLNHDAMYWYRQDPGQGLRLIYYSQIVNDFQKGDIAEGYSVSREKKESFPLTVTSAQKNPTAFYLCASTIQGGGANVLTFGAGSRLTVL.

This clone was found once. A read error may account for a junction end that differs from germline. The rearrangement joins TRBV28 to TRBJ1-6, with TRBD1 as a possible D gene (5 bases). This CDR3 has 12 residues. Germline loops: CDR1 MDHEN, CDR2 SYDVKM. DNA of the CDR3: TGTGCCAGCAGAGGGACTTCCACCCCCATAGGGTTT. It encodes CASRGTSTPIGF.

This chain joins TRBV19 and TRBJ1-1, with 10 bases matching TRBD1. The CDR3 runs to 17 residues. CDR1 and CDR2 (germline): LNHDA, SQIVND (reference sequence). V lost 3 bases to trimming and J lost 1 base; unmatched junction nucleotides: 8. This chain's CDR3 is CASSIGDRGRGNTEAFF. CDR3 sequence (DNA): TGTGCCAGTAGTATTGGGGACAGGGGTCGTGGGAACACTGAAGCTTTCTTT. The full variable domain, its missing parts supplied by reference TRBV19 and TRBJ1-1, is DGGITQSPKYLFRKEGQNVTLSCEQNLNHDAMYWYRQDPGQGLRLIYYSQIVNDFQKGDIAEGYSVSREKKESFPLTVTSAQKNPTAFYLCASSIGDRGRGNTEAFFGQGTRLTVV.

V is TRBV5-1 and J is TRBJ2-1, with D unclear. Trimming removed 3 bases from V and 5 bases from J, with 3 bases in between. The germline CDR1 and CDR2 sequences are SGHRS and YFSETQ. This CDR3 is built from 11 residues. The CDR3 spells CASSWDNEQFF. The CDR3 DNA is TGCGCCAGCAGCTGGGACAATGAGCAGTTCTTC.

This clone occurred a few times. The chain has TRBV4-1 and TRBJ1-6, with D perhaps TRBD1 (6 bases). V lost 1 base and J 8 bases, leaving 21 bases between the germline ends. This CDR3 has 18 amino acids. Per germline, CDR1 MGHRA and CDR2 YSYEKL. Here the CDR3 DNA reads TGCGCCAGCAGCCAAGTACAGCTAATTACCAAGGGGGATTCACCCCTCCACTTT. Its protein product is CASSQVQLITKGDSPLHF.

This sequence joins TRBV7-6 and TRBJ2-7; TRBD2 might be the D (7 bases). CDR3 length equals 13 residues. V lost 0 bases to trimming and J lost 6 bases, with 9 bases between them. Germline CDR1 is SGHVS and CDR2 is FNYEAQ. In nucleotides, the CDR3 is TGTGCCAGCAGCTTAGCGGGGGGGCCCGAGCAGTACTTC. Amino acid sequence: CASSLAGGPEQYF.

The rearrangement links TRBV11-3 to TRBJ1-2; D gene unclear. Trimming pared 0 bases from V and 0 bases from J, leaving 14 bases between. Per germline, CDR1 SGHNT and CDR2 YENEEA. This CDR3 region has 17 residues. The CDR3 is CASSLDLGLLANYGYTF. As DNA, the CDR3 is TGTGCCAGCAGCTTAGATCTCGGTCTGTTAGCTAACTATGGCTACACCTTC.

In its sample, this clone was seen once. CDR3 sequence reads: CASSDGRVGQPQHF. CDR3 nucleotides: TGTGCCAGCAGCGACGGCAGGGTCGGTCAGCCCCAGCATTTT. The chain uses TRBV6-6 and TRBJ1-5; tentative D call: TRBD1 (5 bases). The CDR3 has 14 residues. V lost 6 bases, J lost 6 bases, and 15 bases lay in between. Looked up from germline, CDR1 is MNHNY and CDR2 is SVGAGI (reference sequence).

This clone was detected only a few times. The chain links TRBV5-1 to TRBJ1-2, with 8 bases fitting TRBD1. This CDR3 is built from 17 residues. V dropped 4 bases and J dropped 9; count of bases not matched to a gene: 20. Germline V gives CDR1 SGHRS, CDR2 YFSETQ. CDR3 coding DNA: TGCGCCAGCAGCGTAACCTCCGGGACAGGTTTCCTTGGGAGCTACACCTTC. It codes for CASSVTSGTGFLGSYTF.

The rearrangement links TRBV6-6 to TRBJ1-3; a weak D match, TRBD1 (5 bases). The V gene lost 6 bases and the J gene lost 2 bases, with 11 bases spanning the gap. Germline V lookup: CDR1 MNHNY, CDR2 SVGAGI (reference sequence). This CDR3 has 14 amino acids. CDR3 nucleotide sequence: TGTGCCAGCAGGGGGGTAGAGACTGGAAACACCATATATTTT. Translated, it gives CASRGVETGNTIYF.

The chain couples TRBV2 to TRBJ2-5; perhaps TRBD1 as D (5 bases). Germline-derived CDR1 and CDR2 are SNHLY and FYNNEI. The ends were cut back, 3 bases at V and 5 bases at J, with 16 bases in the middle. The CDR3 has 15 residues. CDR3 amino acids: CASSEGQDFGETQYF. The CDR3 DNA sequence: TGTGCCAGCAGTGAGGGGCAGGATTTCGGGGAGACCCAGTACTTC.

The CDR3 loop is CASSLATGGRGQFF. The CDR3 bases are TGTGCCAGCAGCTTGGCCACGGGGGGCCGGGGGCAGTTCTTC. The V gene is TRBV5-4, the J gene TRBJ2-1; D possibly corresponds to TRBD2 (7 bases). This CDR3 has 14 residues. The V end lost 0 bases, the J end lost 12 bases, and 16 bases lay between the germline ends. Germline loops: CDR1 SGHNT, CDR2 YYREEE (reference sequence).

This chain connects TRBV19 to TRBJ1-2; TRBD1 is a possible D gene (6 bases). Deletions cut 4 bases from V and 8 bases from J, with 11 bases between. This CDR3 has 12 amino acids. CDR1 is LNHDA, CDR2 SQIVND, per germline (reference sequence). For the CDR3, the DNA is TGTGCCAGTAGTACAACAGGGTACGGCTACACCTTC. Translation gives CASSTTGYGYTF.

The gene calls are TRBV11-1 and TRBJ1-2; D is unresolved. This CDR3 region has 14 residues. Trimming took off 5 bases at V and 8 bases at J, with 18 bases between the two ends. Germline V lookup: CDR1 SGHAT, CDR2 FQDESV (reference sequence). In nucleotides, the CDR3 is TGTGCCAGCAGCGTCCAACAAAACACCATCGGCTACACCTTC. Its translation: CASSVQQNTIGYTF.

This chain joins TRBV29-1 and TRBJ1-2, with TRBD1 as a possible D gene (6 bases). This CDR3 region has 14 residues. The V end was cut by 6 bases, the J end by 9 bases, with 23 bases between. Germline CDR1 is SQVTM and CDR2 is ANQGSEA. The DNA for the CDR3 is TGCAGCGTCCGGAGGACAGAGAACTCTATGCGCTACACCTTC. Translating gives CSVRRTENSMRYTF.

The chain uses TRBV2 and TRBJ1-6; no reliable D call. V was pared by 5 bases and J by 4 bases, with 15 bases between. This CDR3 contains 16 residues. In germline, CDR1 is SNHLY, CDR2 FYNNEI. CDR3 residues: CASSHTAKRYNSPLHF. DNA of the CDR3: TGTGCCAGCAGTCACACGGCAAAACGGTATAATTCACCCCTCCACTTT. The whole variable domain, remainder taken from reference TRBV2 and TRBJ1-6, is EPEVTQTPSHQVTQMGQEVILRCVPISNHLYFYWYRQILGQKVEFLVSFYNNEISEKSEIFDDQFSVERPDGSNFTLKIRSTKLEDSAMYFCASSHTAKRYNSPLHFGNGTRLTVT.

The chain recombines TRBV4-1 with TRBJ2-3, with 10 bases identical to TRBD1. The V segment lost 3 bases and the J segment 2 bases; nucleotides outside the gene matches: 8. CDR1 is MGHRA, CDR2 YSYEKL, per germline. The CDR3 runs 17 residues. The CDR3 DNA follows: TGCGCCAGCAGCCATAAAACCGGGACAGGGGTCACAGATACGCAGTATTTT. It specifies CASSHKTGTGVTDTQYF.

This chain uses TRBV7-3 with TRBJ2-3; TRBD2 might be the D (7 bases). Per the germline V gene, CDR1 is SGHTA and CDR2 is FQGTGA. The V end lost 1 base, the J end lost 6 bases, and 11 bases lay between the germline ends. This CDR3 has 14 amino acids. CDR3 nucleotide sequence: TGTGCCAGCAGCTTAAGCGGGGGCGGGGATACGCAGTATTTT. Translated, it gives CASSLSGGGDTQYF. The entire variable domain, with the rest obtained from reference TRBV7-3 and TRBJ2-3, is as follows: GAGVSQTPSNKVTEKGKYVELRCDPISGHTALYWYRQSLGQGPEFLIYFQGTGAADDSGLPNDRFFAVRPEGSVSTLKIQRTERGDSAVYLCASSLSGGGDTQYFGPGTRLTVL.